This TCR beta chain was obtained from a study of T cells in localized non-small cell lung cancer. Details on this clone: The antigen is not known.

General observations from the study: Increased T cell density in blood showed an association with longer overall survival. Appearances in adjacent lung were noted for a median roughly 58 of the top 100 tumor clones. Adjacent uninvolved lung had the highest clonality, suggesting focused antigen responses. The study sequenced only one region of the tumor. As a result, intratumor heterogeneity could not be excluded and remains possible.

Germline V gene data show CDR1 as MDHEN and CDR2 as SYDVKM. The CDR3 runs to 16 residues. V lost 3 bases, J lost 4 bases, and 9 bases stayed unmatched. The repertoire was sequenced with immunoSEQ multiplex PCR; TCRdb's copy has only in-frame clones and lacks some. The table includes about 36,000 clones, roughly 85% detected once. This TCR derives from a woman aged 35-75 years with stage I lung adenocarcinoma. The source was peripheral blood, collected before any cancer treatment. The chain links TRBV28 to TRBJ1-2; 9 nucleotides match TRBD1. The CDR3 reads CASSFGGQGAFYGYTF. The CDR3 nucleotides are TGTGCCAGCAGTTTTGGGGGACAGGGTGCTTTCTATGGCTACACCTTC.